In its sample, the clone carrying this T cell receptor beta chain was seen once. Profiling relied on immunoSEQ multiplex PCR, and the TCRdb table lists in-frame clones only, not all of them. The sample lists some 240,000 clones, 92% occurring once. The data stem from a study of blood T cell repertoires in COVID-19. Study in general: The United States, Italy and Spain supplied acute and convalescent COVID-19 samples.

V was cut by 2 bases and J by 4 bases, with 15 bases left in between. There are 15 residues in the CDR3. The germline CDR1 and CDR2 sequences are SGHDT and YYEEEE. The sequenced sample was peripheral blood. This TCR came from a man aged 60 to 75 with COVID-19, enrolled during active disease. This sequence joins TRBV5-6 and TRBJ1-1, with D possibly TRBD1 on 5 matching bases. CDR3 loop: CASSLSGGRSTEAFF. For the CDR3, the DNA is TGTGCCAGCAGCTTAAGCGGGGGAAGGAGCACTGAAGCTTTCTTT.